This T cell receptor (beta chain) originates from a study of blood T cells in healthy people across ages. Study details: For every two T cells, template switching captured about one barcoded beta molecule. General study points: Age brought a roughly linear fall in TCR beta diversity measured per million T cells. When one million T cells were used, diversity estimates were thought to be underestimates.

Turning to this clonotype: The antigen remains undetermined.

V dropped 3 bases and J dropped 13; count of bases not matched to a gene: 6. The CDR3 has 12 residues. Looked up from germline, CDR1 is MDHEN and CDR2 is SYDVKM. Using a J-beta primer mix together with a sample-barcoded 5' primer, a second PCR was run for roughly 6 to 11 cycles. TCRdb redid the calling of the 5' RACE reads with MiXCR, one entry per CDR3 protein. The sample has roughly 680,000 distinct CDR3 sequences; approximately 52% are singletons. This sequence joins TRBV28 and TRBJ2-1; 7 nucleotides agree with TRBD1. Sample: blood. This sequence was found in a woman of 80 years or more in good health. CDR3 protein: CASSLVQGEQFF. The CDR3 DNA reads TGTGCCAGCAGTTTGGTGCAGGGGGAACAGTTCTTC.